This TCR beta chain stems from a study of cytomegalovirus exposure and HLA in healthy donors. The germline V gene has CDR1 SGDLS and CDR2 YYNGEE. Trimming removed 1 base at V and 7 bases at J, with 11 bases between. There are 13 residues in the CDR3. PCR involved 60 Vbeta and 13 Jbeta primers. Clones were read by immunoSEQ multiplex PCR, and TCRdb kept only the in-frame ones, dropping some. The sample includes around 140,000 clones, about three quarters of them seen just once. The chain links TRBV9 to TRBJ2-5; unclear D gene. This TCR was recovered from a man aged 50-59 years in good health and CMV-seropositive. Sequencing used PBMCs. The CDR3 region is CASSVRTSGTQYF. As DNA, the CDR3 is TGTGCCAGCAGCGTAAGAACTTCGGGGACCCAGTACTTC. Based on the CDR3 plus reference TRBV9 and TRBJ2-5, the full variable domain is DSGVTQTPKHLITATGQRVTLRCSPRSGDLSVYWYQQSLDQGLQFLIQYYNGEERAKGNILERFSAQQFPDLHSELNLSSLELGDSALYFCASSVRTSGTQYFGPGTRLLVL.